This T cell receptor beta chain was observed in a study of OX40 agonist ivuxolimab in advanced cancers. Study details: In this cohort, patients received ivuxolimab, an agonistic anti-OX40 (CD134) antibody. Every patient in dose escalation had hepatocellular carcinoma, melanoma, renal cell or head and neck cancer. Patients received intravenous ivuxolimab every 2 weeks at 0.01 to 10 mg/kg.

A remark on this clone: Its antigen is as yet unknown.

Regarding the study as a whole: Expanded clones belonging to CD8+ T cells outnumbered, on average, those of CD4+.

The table came from immunoSEQ multiplex PCR; TCRdb's copy has only in-frame clones and leaves some out. This sample yields some 130,000 clones, of which about nine tenths are seen a single time; roughly 1.1% belongs to the top ten. Germline values: CDR1 SQVTM, CDR2 ANQGSEA. This CDR3 has 12 residues. J lost 10 bases, V lost 3 bases, and 5 bases had no gene match. The source of this sequence is an adult with an advanced solid tumor such as melanoma, head and neck, liver or kidney cancer. Sequenced material: CD4+ or CD8+ T cells sorted from blood, taken in a trial of the OX40 agonist ivuxolimab. V is TRBV29-1 and J is TRBJ2-1; 8 nucleotides line up with TRBD1. This CDR3 is CSVEDRVGEQFF. The DNA of the CDR3 is TGCAGCGTTGAGGACAGGGTCGGGGAGCAGTTCTTC.